The clone carrying this T cell receptor (beta chain) appeared once. This record comes from a study of blood T cell repertoires in COVID-19. The method was immunoSEQ multiplex PCR; TCRdb's version includes in-frame clones alone and lacks a portion of them. Of a few hundred thousand clones in the sample, 85% to 90% were seen once. The clonotype was recovered from a woman aged 55-69 years in a cohort exposed to, infected with or recovered from COVID-19 (not recorded which). The specimen was PBMCs or T cells enriched from blood (not recorded which).

The CDR3 reads CASSISQGAFFYGYTF. Written as DNA, the CDR3 is TGTGCCAGTAGTATCTCGCAGGGGGCATTTTTCTATGGCTACACCTTC. The gene calls are TRBV19 and TRBJ1-2; TRBD1 matches at 8 bases. V shed 3 bases and J 4 bases; nucleotides not matched to a gene: 10. The CDR3 is 16 amino acids. Germline V gene sequence: CDR1 LNHDA, CDR2 SQIVND (reference sequence).